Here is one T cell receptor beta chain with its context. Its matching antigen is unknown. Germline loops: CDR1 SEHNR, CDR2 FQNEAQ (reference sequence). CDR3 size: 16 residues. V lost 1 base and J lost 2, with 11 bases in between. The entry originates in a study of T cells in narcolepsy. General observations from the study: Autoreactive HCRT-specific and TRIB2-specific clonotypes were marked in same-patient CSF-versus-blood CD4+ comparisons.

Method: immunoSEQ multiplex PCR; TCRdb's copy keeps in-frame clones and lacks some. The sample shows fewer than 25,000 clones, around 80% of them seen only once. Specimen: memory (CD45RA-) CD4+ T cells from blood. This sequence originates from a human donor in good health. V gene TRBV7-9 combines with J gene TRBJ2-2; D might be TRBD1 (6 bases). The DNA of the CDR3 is TGTGCCAGCAGCTTAGTCGGGACACCAAACACCGGGGAGCTGTTTTTT. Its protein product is CASSLVGTPNTGELFF.